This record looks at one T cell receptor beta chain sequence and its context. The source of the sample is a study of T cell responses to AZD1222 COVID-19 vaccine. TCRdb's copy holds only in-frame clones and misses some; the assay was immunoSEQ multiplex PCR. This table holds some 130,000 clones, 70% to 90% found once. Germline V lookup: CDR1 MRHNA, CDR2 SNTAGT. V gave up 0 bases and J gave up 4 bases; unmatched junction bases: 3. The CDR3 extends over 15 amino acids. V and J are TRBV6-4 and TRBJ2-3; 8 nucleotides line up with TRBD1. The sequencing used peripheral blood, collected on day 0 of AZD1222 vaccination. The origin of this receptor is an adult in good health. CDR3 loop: CASSDSRTGPDTQYF. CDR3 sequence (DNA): TGTGCCAGCAGTGACTCCCGGACAGGGCCAGATACGCAGTATTTT.